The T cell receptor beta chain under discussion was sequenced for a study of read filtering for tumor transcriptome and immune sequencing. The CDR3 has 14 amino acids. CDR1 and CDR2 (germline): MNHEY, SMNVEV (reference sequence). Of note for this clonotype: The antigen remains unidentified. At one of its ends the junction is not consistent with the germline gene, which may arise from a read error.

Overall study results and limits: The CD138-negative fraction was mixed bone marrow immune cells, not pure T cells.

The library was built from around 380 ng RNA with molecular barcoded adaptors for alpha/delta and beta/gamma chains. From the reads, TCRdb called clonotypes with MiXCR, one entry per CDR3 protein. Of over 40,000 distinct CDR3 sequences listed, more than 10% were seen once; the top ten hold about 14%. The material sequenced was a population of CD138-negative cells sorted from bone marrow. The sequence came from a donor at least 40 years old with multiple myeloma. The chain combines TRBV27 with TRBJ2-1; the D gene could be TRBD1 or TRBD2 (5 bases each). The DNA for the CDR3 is TGTGCCAGCGGTTTTGGGACCAACTACAATGAGCAGTTTTTC. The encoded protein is CASGFGTNYNEQFF.